The T cell receptor beta chain under discussion was sequenced for a study of shared T cell receptors in the human thymus. CDR1 and CDR2 (germline): SGHKS, YYEKEE (reference sequence). V lost 4 bases and J lost 10, with 12 bases in between. This CDR3 is 12 amino acids long. Sequenced by immunoSEQ multiplex PCR; TCRdb stores in-frame clones only, minus some. The sample includes about 380,000 clones, just under 95% of them seen just once. This chain links TRBV5-5 with TRBJ2-1, with a possible D match to TRBD2 (5 bases). This sequence originates from a human donor. The specimen sequenced was thymocytes. The CDR3 sequence is CASSPDPGEQFF. Here the CDR3 DNA reads TGTGCCAGCAGCCCGGACCCGGGAGAGCAGTTCTTC.